This TCR beta chain is from a study of shared clonotypes between healthy human individuals. Study summary: CD8 memory received one plate per donor, CD8 naive two, CD4 memory three and CD4 naive three.

Each subset's genomic DNA was split evenly across several immunoSEQ plates. Profiled with immunoSEQ multiplex PCR; TCRdb holds only in-frame clones, not every one. Among roughly 200,000 clones, around 63% were seen once, and the ten largest hold 10%. Germline CDR1 is WNHNN and CDR2 is SYGVQD (reference sequence). V lost 2 bases, J lost 3 bases, and 13 bases lay in between. The CDR3 runs to 16 residues. This clone has just a few counts. Antigen unknown. Study results and caveats: Non-shared clonotypes were found to have lower generation probabilities than the clonotypes that were shared by all four of the sorted-subset donors.

The rearrangement links TRBV10-1 to TRBJ2-2, with D possibly matching TRBD2 (6 bases). This TCR was recovered from a young man in good health. The sequenced sample consisted of memory CD4+ T cells sorted from blood. As to subset: CD45RA-negative fraction. The CDR3 region is CASSEMSGVYTGELFF. The DNA for the CDR3 is TGCGCCAGCAGTGAGATGTCGGGAGTGTACACCGGGGAGCTGTTTTTT.